This TCR beta chain was captured in a study of shared clonotypes between healthy human individuals. Assay used: immunoSEQ multiplex PCR; TCRdb lists only in-frame clones, some missing. In the table there are over a million clones, roughly 96% of which are singletons. This CDR3 has 14 amino acids. Input material: naive CD4+ T cells sorted from blood. Subset meaning: CD45RA+ positively selected. The TCR sequence derives from a man aged 25-45 years in good health. V is TRBV21-1 and J is TRBJ2-3; TRBD1 is the table's D call and was not checked against the DNA. TRBV21-1 is listed as a pseudogene. CDR3 nucleotide sequence: TGTGCCAGCAGCACTGACAGGGTCCCAGATACGCAGTATTTT. Translation gives CASSTDRVPDTQYF.